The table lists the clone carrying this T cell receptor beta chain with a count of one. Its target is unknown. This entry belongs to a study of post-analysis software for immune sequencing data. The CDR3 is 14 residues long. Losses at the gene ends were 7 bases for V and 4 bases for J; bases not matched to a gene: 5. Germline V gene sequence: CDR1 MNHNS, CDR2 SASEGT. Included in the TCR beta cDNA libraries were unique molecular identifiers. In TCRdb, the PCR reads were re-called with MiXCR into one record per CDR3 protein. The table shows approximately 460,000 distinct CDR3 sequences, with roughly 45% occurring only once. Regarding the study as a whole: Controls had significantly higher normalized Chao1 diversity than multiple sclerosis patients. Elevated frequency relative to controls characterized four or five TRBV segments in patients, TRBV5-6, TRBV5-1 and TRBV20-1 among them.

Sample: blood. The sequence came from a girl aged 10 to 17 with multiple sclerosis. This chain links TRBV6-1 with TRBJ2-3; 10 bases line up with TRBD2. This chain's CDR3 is CASNLAGEADTQYF. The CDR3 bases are TGTGCCAGCAATCTAGCGGGAGAGGCAGATACGCAGTATTTT.